This T cell receptor (beta chain) comes out of a study of breast tumors, draining lymph nodes, adjacent tissues. Many counts were recorded for this clonotype. MiXCR was run by TCRdb on the multiplex PCR reads, yielding one entry per CDR3 protein. Among roughly 14,000 distinct CDR3 sequences, more than 45% were seen once, and the ten largest hold roughly 31%. Germline CDR1 MNHEY, CDR2 SVGAGI. The CDR3 sequence is 17 residues long. Trimming at V came to 6 bases and at J to 1 base, leaving 14 bases not matched to a gene. The receptor was derived from a female donor with breast cancer. Some clones in this sample may be carry-over from other donors' samples. The chain has TRBV6-5 and TRBJ1-1; 7 bases fit TRBD1. The sequencing sample was made of tumor-adjacent breast tissue. The CDR3: CASSTQRGRDWNTEAFF. As DNA, the CDR3 is TGTGCCAGCAGCACTCAAAGGGGGCGGGACTGGAACACTGAAGCTTTCTTT.